These 6 T cell receptor beta chains share one sample of origin, sequenced in a study of tumor-infiltrating lymphocytes in oesophageal squamous cell carcinoma. TCRdb passed the PCR reads through MiXCR, listing each CDR3 protein once. The sample carries almost 20,000 distinct CDR3 sequences, 35% to 50% recorded once. Sequenced input: normal esophageal tissue next to the tumor. Source of these receptors: a male donor with esophageal squamous cell carcinoma.

This clonotype was recorded at least ten times. The chain has TRBV11-2 and TRBJ2-7; 9 bases fit TRBD1. The CDR3 runs 14 residues. CDR1 and CDR2 (germline): SGHAT, FQNNGV. After removal of 4 bases from V and 4 bases from J, the junction contained 5 bases not matched to a gene. This CDR3 reads CASSSGTGNYEQYF. The CDR3, as DNA: TGTGCCAGCAGCTCCGGGACAGGGAATTACGAGCAGTACTTC.

The chain links TRBV24-1 to TRBJ2-1; 8 bases are a match to TRBD2. V lost 3 bases to trimming and J lost 7 bases; unmatched junction nucleotides: 10. The CDR3 runs 16 residues. Germline V gene lookup returns CDR1 KGHDR and CDR2 SFDVKD. CDR3 residues: CATSDPQGLERNEQFF. As DNA, the CDR3 is TGTGCCACCAGTGATCCGCAGGGACTAGAACGGAATGAGCAGTTCTTC.

This clonotype ranks as medium-sized (0.01 to 0.1%). The chain recombines TRBV7-2 with TRBJ2-7; D is perhaps TRBD2 (6 bases). Trimming removed 2 bases at V and 4 bases at J, with 9 bases between. Germline lookup yields CDR1 SGHTA and CDR2 FQGNSA. CDR3 length: 13 residues. The CDR3 region is CASSLLRDYEQYF. DNA of the CDR3: TGTGCCAGCAGCTTATTGCGGGATTACGAGCAGTACTTC.

By proportion, this clonotype is medium-sized. The V and J genes are TRBV11-2 and TRBJ2-1, with 9 positions matching TRBD2. CDR1 and CDR2 (germline): SGHAT, FQNNGV. V lost 1 base and J lost 6; bases outside the gene matches: 1. This CDR3 is built from 14 residues. In nucleotides, the CDR3 is TGTGCCAGCAGCTTAGTGACTAGCGGCAATGAGCAGTTCTTC. Translation gives CASSLVTSGNEQFF.

The genes are TRBV28 and TRBJ1-5, with D uncertain. V lost 2 bases and J lost 4, with 15 bases in between. This CDR3 is 16 amino acids long. Germline CDR1 and CDR2: MDHEN and SYDVKM. As DNA, the CDR3 is TGTGCCAGCAGTTTAATAGGGATGAGAGGGAATCAGCCCCAGCATTTT. Its translation: CASSLIGMRGNQPQHF.

Turning to this clonotype: The conserved final phenylalanine or tryptophan is absent from the CDR3, which likely points to a read error. The DNA is left out, because the CDR3 cannot be placed on it with certainty; the CDR3 is given as TCRdb lists it. The J gene is TRBJ2-3, the V gene TRBV7-2; the D call in the table, TRBD2, was not verified against the DNA. In germline, CDR1 is SGHTA, CDR2 FQGNSA. Counting both end residues, the CDR3 totals 17 amino acids. This CDR3 is CASSLGLAAGGSSTSVR.